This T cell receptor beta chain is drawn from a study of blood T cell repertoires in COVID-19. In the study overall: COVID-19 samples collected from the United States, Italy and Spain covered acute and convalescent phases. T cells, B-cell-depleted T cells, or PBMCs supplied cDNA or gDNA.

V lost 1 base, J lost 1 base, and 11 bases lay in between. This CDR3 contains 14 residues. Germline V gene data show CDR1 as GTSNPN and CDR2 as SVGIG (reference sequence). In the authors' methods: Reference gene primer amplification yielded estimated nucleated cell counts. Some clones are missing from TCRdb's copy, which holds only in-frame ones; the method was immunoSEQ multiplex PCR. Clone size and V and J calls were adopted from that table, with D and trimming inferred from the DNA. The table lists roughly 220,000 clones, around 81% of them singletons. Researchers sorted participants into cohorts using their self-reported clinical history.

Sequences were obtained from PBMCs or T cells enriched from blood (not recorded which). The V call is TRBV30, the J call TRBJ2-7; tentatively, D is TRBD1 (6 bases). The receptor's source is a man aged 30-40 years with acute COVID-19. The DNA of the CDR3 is TGTGCCTGGAGTGGACAGGCCGGGTCCTACGAGCAGTACTTC. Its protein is CAWSGQAGSYEQYF.